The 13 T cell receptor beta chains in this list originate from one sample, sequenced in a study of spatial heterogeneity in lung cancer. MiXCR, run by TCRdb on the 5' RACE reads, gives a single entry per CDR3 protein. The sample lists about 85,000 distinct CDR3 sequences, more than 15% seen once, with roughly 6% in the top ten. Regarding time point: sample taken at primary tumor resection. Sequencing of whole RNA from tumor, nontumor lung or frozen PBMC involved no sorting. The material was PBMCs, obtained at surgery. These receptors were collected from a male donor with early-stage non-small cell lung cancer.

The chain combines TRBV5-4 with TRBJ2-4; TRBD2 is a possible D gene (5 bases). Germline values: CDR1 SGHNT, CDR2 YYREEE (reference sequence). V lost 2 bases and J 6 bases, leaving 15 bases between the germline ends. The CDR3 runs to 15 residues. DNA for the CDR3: TGTGCCAGCAGCTTAGGCCGCGAGCGGAGAAACATTCAGTACTTC. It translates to CASSLGRERRNIQYF.

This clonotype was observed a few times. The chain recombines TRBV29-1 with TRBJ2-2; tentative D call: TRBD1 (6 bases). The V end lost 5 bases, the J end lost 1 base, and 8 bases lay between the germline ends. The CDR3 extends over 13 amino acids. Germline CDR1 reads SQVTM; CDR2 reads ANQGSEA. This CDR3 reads CSVQQGNTGELFF. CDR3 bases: TGCAGCGTTCAACAGGGGAACACCGGGGAGCTGTTTTTT.

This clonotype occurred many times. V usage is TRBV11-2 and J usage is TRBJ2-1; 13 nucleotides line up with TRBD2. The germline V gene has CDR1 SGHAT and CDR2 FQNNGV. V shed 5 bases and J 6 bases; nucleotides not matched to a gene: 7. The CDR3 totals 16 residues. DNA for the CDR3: TGTGCCAGCAGCCCCACCGGGACTAGCGGGGCCAATGAGCAGTTCTTC. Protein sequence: CASSPTGTSGANEQFF. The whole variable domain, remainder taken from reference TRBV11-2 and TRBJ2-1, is EAGVAQSPRYKIIEKRQSVAFWCNPISGHATLYWYQQILGQGPKLLIQFQNNGVVDDSQLPKDRFSAERLKGVDSTLKIQPAKLEDSAVYLCASSPTGTSGANEQFFGPGTRLTVL.

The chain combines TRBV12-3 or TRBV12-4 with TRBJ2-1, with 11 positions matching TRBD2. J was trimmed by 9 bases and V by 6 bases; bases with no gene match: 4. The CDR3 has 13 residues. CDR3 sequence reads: CASRLLAGGEQFF. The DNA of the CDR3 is TGTGCCAGCAGACTCCTAGCGGGGGGTGAGCAGTTCTTC.

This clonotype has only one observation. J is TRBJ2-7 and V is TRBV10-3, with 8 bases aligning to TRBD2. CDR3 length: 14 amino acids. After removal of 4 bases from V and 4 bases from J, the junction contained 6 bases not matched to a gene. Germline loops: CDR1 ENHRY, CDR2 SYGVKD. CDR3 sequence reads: CAISGGLGGYEQYF. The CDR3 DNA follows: TGTGCCATCAGTGGGGGACTAGGAGGGTACGAGCAGTACTTC.

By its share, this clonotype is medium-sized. The CDR3 region has the DNA TGTGCCAGCAGCGCAAGGTCTGGTGAGCAGTACTTC. This encodes CASSARSGEQYF. The chain links TRBV9 to TRBJ2-7; no clear D. V lost 3 bases and J 7 bases, leaving 11 bases between the germline ends. Per the germline V gene, CDR1 is SGDLS and CDR2 is YYNGEE. The length of the CDR3 is 12 residues.

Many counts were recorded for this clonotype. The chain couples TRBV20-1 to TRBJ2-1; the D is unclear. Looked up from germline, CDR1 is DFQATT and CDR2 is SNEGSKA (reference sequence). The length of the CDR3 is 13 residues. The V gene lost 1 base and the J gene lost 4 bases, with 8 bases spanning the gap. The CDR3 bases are TGCAGTGCTAGAGTATCCGCGTACAATGAGCAGTTCTTC. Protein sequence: CSARVSAYNEQFF.

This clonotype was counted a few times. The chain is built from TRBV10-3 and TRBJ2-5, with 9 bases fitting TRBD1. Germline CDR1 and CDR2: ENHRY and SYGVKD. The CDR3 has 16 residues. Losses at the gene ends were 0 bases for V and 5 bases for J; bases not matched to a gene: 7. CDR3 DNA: TGTGCCATCAGTGAGTCGACAGGACAGGGGAAGGAGACCCAGTACTTC. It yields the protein CAISESTGQGKETQYF.

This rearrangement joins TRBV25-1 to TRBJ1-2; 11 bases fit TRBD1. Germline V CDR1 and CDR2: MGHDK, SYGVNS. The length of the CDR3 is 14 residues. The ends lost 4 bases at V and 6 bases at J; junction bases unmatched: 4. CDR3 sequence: CASSAGQGAHGYTF. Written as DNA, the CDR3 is TGTGCCAGCAGTGCCGGACAGGGGGCTCATGGCTACACCTTC.

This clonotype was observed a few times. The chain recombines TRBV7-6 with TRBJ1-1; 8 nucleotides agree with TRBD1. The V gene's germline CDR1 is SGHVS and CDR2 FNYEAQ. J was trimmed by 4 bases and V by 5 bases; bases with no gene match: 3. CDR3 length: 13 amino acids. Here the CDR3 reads CASSADRGTEAFF. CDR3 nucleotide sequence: TGTGCCAGCAGCGCCGACAGGGGCACTGAAGCTTTCTTT.

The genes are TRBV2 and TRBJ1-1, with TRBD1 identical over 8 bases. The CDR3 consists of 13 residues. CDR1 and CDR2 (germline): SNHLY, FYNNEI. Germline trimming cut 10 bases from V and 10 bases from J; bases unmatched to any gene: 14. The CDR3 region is CATPRGLGRGAFF. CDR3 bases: TGTGCCACCCCCAGGGGGCTAGGGCGTGGAGCTTTCTTT.

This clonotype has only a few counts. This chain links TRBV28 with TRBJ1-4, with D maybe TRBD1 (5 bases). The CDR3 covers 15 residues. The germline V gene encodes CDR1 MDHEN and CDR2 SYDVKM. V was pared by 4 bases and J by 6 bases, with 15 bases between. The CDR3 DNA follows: TGTGCCAGCAGTTCCCCCGGGGGAGGAGATGAAAAACTGTTTTTT. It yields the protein CASSSPGGGDEKLFF.

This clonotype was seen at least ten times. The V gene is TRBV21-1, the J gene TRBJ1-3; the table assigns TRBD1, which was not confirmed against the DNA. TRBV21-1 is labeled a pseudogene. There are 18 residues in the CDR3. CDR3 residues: CASSKVPGQGSSGNTIYF. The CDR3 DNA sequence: TGTGCCAGCAGCAAAGTCCCGGGACAGGGCTCCTCTGGAAACACCATATATTTT.